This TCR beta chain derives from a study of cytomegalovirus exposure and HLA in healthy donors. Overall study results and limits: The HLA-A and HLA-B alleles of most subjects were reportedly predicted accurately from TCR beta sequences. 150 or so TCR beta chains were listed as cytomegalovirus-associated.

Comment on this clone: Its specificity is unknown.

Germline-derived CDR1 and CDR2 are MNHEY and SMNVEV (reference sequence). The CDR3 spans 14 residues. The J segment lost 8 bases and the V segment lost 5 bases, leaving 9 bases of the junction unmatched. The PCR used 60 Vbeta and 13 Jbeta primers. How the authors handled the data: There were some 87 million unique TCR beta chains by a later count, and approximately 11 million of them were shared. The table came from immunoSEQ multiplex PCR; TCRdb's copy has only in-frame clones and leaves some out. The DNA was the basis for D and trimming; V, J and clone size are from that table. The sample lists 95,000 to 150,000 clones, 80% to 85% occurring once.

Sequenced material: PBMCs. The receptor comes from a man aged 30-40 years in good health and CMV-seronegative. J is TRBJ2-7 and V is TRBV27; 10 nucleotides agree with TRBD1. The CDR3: CASSGQGEAGKQYF. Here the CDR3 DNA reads TGTGCCAGCAGTGGACAGGGGGAAGCAGGGAAGCAGTACTTC.